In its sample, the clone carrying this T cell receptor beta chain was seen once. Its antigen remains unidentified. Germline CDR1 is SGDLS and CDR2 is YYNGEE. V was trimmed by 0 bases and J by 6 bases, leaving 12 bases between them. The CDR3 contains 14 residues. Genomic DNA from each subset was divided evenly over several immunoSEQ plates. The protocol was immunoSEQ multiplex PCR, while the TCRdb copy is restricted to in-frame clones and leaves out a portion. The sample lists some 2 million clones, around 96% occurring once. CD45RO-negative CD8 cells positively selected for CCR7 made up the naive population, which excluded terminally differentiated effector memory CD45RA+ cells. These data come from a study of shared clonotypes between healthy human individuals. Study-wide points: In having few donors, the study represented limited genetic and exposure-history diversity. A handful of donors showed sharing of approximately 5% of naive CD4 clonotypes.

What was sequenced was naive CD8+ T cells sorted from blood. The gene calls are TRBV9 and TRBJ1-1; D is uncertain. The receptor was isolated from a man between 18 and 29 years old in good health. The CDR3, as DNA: TGTGCCAGCAGCGTAGGTGACGCCGGCCCTGAAGCTTTCTTT. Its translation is CASSVGDAGPEAFF. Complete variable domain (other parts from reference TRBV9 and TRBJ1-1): DSGVTQTPKHLITATGQRVTLRCSPRSGDLSVYWYQQSLDQGLQFLIQYYNGEERAKGNILERFSAQQFPDLHSELNLSSLELGDSALYFCASSVGDAGPEAFFGQGTRLTVV.